This T cell receptor (beta chain) was sequenced during a study of blood T cell repertoires in COVID-19. For the study at large: There were acute and convalescent COVID-19 samples, and they came from the United States, Italy and Spain. Sample material is recorded as cDNA or gDNA derived from T cells, B-cell-depleted T cells, or PBMCs.

As processed by the authors: Counts of nucleated cells, estimated from reference gene primer amplification, were obtained. Using immunoSEQ multiplex PCR, the repertoire was profiled, and TCRdb retains in-frame clones only, with some absent. V, J and clone size are those of that table, while D and trimming were read from the DNA. The table shows tens of thousands of clones, with just over 90% occurring only once. The CDR3 has 15 residues. Per germline, CDR1 MNHEY and CDR2 SVGEGT. V dropped 7 bases and J dropped 0 bases, with 13 bases sitting between them. This receptor was obtained from a man aged 70 or older with active COVID-19. The specimen sequenced was peripheral blood. This chain connects TRBV6-2 or TRBV6-3 to TRBJ1-3; a weak D match, TRBD1 (5 bases). CDR3 nucleotides: TGTGCCAGCACCCCTGACAGACGCTCTGGAAACACCATATATTTT. Its protein product is CASTPDRRSGNTIYF.